These 8 T cell receptor beta chains were sequenced from one sample in a study of cytomegalovirus exposure and HLA in healthy donors. TCRdb's table, derived via immunoSEQ multiplex PCR, lists solely in-frame clones and lacks some. The sample has tens of thousands of clones; approximately 90% are singletons. Material for sequencing was PBMCs. These receptors originate from a woman between 18 and 29 years old in good health and CMV-seronegative.

The chain has TRBV30 and TRBJ2-4, with D maybe TRBD2 (7 bases). Germline loops: CDR1 GTSNPN, CDR2 SVGIG (reference sequence). CDR3 length equals 17 residues. The V gene lost 0 bases and the J gene lost 0 bases, with 15 bases spanning the gap. CDR3 region: CAWSVRGGGLAKNIQYF. In DNA form, the CDR3 reads TGTGCCTGGAGTGTACGGGGCGGGGGCCTAGCCAAAAACATTCAGTACTTC.

The chain recombines TRBV10-2 with TRBJ2-7, with 8 positions matching TRBD2. The V and J ends lost 7 bases and 2 bases, in that order; junction bases with no gene match: 10. CDR3 size: 15 residues. Germline lookup yields CDR1 WSHSY and CDR2 SAAADI. The CDR3 coding sequence is TGCGCCAGCACCGCCGGAGCGGGAGTTCCCTACGAGCAGTACTTC. The encoded protein is CASTAGAGVPYEQYF.

The chain combines TRBV4-2 with TRBJ2-7, with 9 bases matching TRBD2. Germline CDR1 is LGHNA and CDR2 is YNFKEQ. This CDR3 is built from 16 residues. Trimming cost V 1 base and J 7 bases; bases outside gene matches: 11. For the CDR3, the DNA is TGTGCCAGCAGCCAAGTTGGCGGGGGGGCCTTAGGAGAGCAGTACTTC. As protein: CASSQVGGGALGEQYF.

The rearrangement joins TRBV7-6 to TRBJ1-3, with D hard to call. The ends were cut back, 3 bases at V and 2 bases at J, with 8 bases in the middle. The germline V gene has CDR1 SGHVS and CDR2 FNYEAQ. The CDR3 runs 14 residues. DNA of the CDR3: TGTGCCAGCAGCTTCGCGTCGGCTGGAAACACCATATATTTT. This translates into CASSFASAGNTIYF.

The V call is TRBV7-6, the J call TRBJ2-7; the D is unclear. The CDR3 loop spans 12 amino acids. The V end was cut by 4 bases, the J end by 9 bases, with 13 bases between. Looked up from germline, CDR1 is SGHVS and CDR2 is FNYEAQ. The CDR3 protein is CASSSGLRRQYF. The CDR3 coding sequence is TGTGCCAGCAGCTCCGGCCTTAGGAGGCAGTACTTC.

The V gene is TRBV29-1, the J gene TRBJ2-1; 8 bases line up with TRBD2. V lost 6 bases and J lost 6; bases outside the gene matches: 10. CDR1 SQVTM and CDR2 ANQGSEA come from the germline V gene. This CDR3 contains 14 residues. CDR3 nucleotides: TGCAGCGTAGGAGCGGGGGCCTTAGTCAATGAGCAGTTCTTC. It is translated as CSVGAGALVNEQFF.

This clone has just one count. The genes are TRBV21-1 and TRBJ1-2. TRBV21-1 counts as a pseudogene. The CDR3 length is 16 residues. CDR3 loop: CASSKDAGGEIYGYTF. The CDR3 DNA is TGTGCCAGCAGCAAAGATGCGGGAGGAGAAATCTATGGCTACACCTTC.

This sequence joins TRBV27 and TRBJ2-5, with TRBD2 as a possible D gene (5 bases). CDR1 is MNHEY, CDR2 SMNVEV, per germline (reference sequence). Trimming shortened V by 7 bases and J by 7 bases, and 10 bases separated the two germline ends. The CDR3 length is 11 residues. The CDR3 is CASTLAGTQYF. CDR3 DNA sequence: TGTGCCAGCACTCTAGCAGGGACCCAGTACTTC.